This TCR beta chain was observed in a study of vaccination and CD4 T cells after COVID-19. Study-level points and caveats: Median SARS-CoV-2-reactive clonotype numbers went up from about 20 to 38, but not significantly. 304 of 307 vaccine-specific clones from convalescent patients were spike mono-reactive.

The CDR3 is 17 amino acids. Germline V gene sequence: CDR1 SGHTA, CDR2 FQGNSA. V shed 4 bases and J shed 0 bases, with 16 bases lying between them. This clonotype was detected only a few times. No antigen is known for it. TCRdb re-called the PCR reads with MiXCR, one entry per CDR3 protein. This table has about 21,000 distinct CDR3 sequences, around three fifths appearing once. The chain carries TRBV7-2 and TRBJ2-1; D gene uncertain. This TCR was sampled from a human donor who had recovered from COVID-19. Sequencing used CD4+ T cells from blood, obtained before SARS-CoV-2 vaccination. The CDR3 bases are TGTGCCAGCAGCTCCGCCGGCCCTGGAAGCTCCTACAATGAGCAGTTCTTC. Translating it yields CASSSAGPGSSYNEQFF.